This note documents a single T cell receptor beta chain sequence. What it binds is not known. The sample originates from a study of cytomegalovirus exposure and HLA in healthy donors. Germline V CDR1 and CDR2: SGHRS, YFSETQ. V was shortened by 6 bases and J by 1 base, with 10 bases between the two germline ends. The CDR3 runs 13 residues. Broader study findings: The authors listed about 170 TCR beta chains as cytomegalovirus-associated. Reportedly, a later analysis found an Asian-associated ancestry cluster had fewer N-insertions than the approximately 670-donor mean. V segments that were indistinguishable, TRBV6-2 and TRBV6-3 among them, were omitted from analysis. Roughly uniform sequencing depth across donors was assumed, possibly incorrectly.

With 60 Vbeta and 13 Jbeta primers, the PCR was carried out. Sequencing used immunoSEQ multiplex PCR; TCRdb keeps in-frame clones, though not all of them. The sample contains about 80,000 clones, around 77% of which appear only once. Material: PBMCs. This chain uses TRBV5-1 with TRBJ1-1; D might be TRBD1 (6 bases). This receptor was obtained from a man aged 50-59 years in good health and CMV-seronegative. CDR3 protein: CASKQGKNTEAFF. In DNA, the CDR3 is TGCGCCAGCAAACAGGGAAAGAACACTGAAGCTTTCTTT.